A single sample is the source of the 11 T cell receptor beta chains below, sequenced in a study of shared clonotypes between healthy human individuals (dated by TCRdb to between 2020 and 2021). The method was the immunoSEQ multiplex PCR assay. Drawn from immuneACCESS, this table holds only the in-frame rearrangements with V and J called that TCRdb kept. Clones are partly lost; checked studies trace under half to an unresolved V gene and leave the rest unexplained. Here the sample has about 87,000 clones; roughly 45% occur a single time. Together, the top ten hold approximately 16% of the sample. The sequencing sample was made of PBMCs. These receptors came from a woman between 40 and 55 years old in good health. Some clones in this sample may be carry-over from other donors' samples.

This clone was detected a few times. The chain is built from TRBV5-1 and TRBJ2-1; 13 nucleotides line up with TRBD2. The CDR3 has 15 amino acids. Looked up from germline, CDR1 is SGHRS and CDR2 is YFSETQ. V shed 4 bases and J 7 bases; nucleotides not matched to a gene: 5. The CDR3 bases are TGCGCCAGCAGCCGGACTAGCGGGAGTCTAAATGAGCAGTTCTTC. Translated: CASSRTSGSLNEQFF.

The chain recombines TRBV18 with TRBJ1-2; D call uncertain. The V gene lost 0 bases and the J gene lost 3 bases, with 20 bases spanning the gap. The germline V gene encodes CDR1 KGHSH and CDR2 LQKENI. This CDR3 is built from 18 residues. This CDR3 is CASSPPGDPRGADYGYTF. The CDR3 DNA follows: TGTGCCAGCTCACCACCTGGGGATCCCCGGGGTGCGGACTATGGCTACACCTTC.

Remarks on this clone: At one of its ends the junction is not consistent with the germline gene, which may arise from a read error. Other DNA sequences of this sample code for an identical CDR3. V is TRBV27 and J is TRBJ2-7; D is perhaps TRBD1 or TRBD2 (6 bases each). Germline CDR1 and CDR2: MNHEY and SMNVEV (reference sequence). This CDR3 is 14 amino acids long. CDR3 in amino acids: CASSLKGGWYEQYF. In DNA, the CDR3 is TGCGCCAGCAGTTTAAAGGGGGGCTGGTACGAGCAGTACTTC.

This clone was picked up many times. J is TRBJ1-5 and V is TRBV19; 7 positions match TRBD1. Germline V gene lookup returns CDR1 LNHDA and CDR2 SQIVND (reference sequence). Trimming took 8 bases from V and 4 from J; bases not matched to a gene: 14. CDR3 length: 16 residues. CDR3 nucleotides: TGTGCCAGTTCGGCGCGTCGCGGGGACAGAAATCAGCCCCAGCATTTT. Translated, it gives CASSARRGDRNQPQHF.

This rearrangement joins TRBV29-1 to TRBJ1-1; a weak D match, TRBD1 (5 bases). The germline V gene encodes CDR1 SQVTM and CDR2 ANQGSEA. The CDR3 loop spans 12 amino acids. Trimming removed 7 bases from V and 2 bases from J, with 11 bases in between. The CDR3 protein is CSASGRNTEAFF. In DNA form, the CDR3 reads TGCAGCGCGTCGGGGCGCAACACTGAAGCTTTCTTT.

This chain connects TRBV28 to TRBJ2-3; no firm D call. Germline values: CDR1 MDHEN, CDR2 SYDVKM. V was pared by 6 bases and J by 4 bases, with 11 bases between. This CDR3 contains 13 residues. This CDR3 is CASRQLVPDTQYF. The CDR3 nucleotides read TGTGCCAGCAGGCAATTAGTGCCAGATACGCAGTATTTT. Full variable domain (missing parts from reference TRBV28 and TRBJ2-3): DVKVTQSSRYLVKRTGEKVFLECVQDMDHENMFWYRQDPGLGLRLIYFSYDVKMKEKGDIPEGYSVSREKKERFSLILESASTNQTSMYLCASRQLVPDTQYFGPGTRLTVL.

This clone has at least ten counts. CDR3 amino acids: CASSYSRQSGEPQHF. As DNA, the CDR3 is TGTGCCAGCAGTTACTCGCGGCAGAGTGGGGAGCCCCAGCATTTT. The chain is built from TRBV6-6 and TRBJ1-5; D is undetermined. Germline-derived CDR1 and CDR2 are MNHNY and SVGAGI (reference sequence). The V end lost 0 bases, the J end lost 8 bases, and 14 bases lay between the germline ends. CDR3 length equals 15 residues.

This clone was seen a handful of times. This likely reflects a read error, since a far larger clone is one base away. The chain has TRBV4-1 and TRBJ2-2; D uncertain. This CDR3 is 12 amino acids long. CDR1 and CDR2 (germline): MGHRA, YSYEKL. Trimming removed 3 bases from V and 5 bases from J, with 4 bases in between. The CDR3 DNA reads TGCGCCAGCAGCCAGGGGACCGGGGAGCTGTTTTTT. This codes for CASSQGTGELFF.

Note on this clone: A much larger clone differs by one base, so this may be a read error. V and J are TRBV14 and TRBJ2-5, with D tentatively TRBD1 or TRBD2 (5 bases each). With 1 base removed from V and 5 bases from J, the gap between germline ends came to 20 bases. Germline V gene sequence: CDR1 SGHDN, CDR2 FVKESK. This CDR3 region has 17 residues. CDR3 protein: CASSQARRGRVWETQYF. In DNA form, the CDR3 reads TGTGCCAGCAGCCAAGCCCGCCGGGGCAGGGTATGGGAGACCCAGTACTTC.

This chain joins TRBV2 and TRBJ2-7, with a weak D call TRBD2 (5 bases). Germline CDR1 reads SNHLY; CDR2 reads FYNNEI. With 6 bases removed from V and 2 bases from J, the gap between germline ends came to 5 bases. CDR3 length: 11 residues. Here the CDR3 reads CASRGAYEQYF. Here the CDR3 DNA reads TGTGCCAGCAGGGGAGCCTACGAGCAGTACTTC.

The CDR3 DNA reads TGTGCCAGCACTTACACCCGAGGCACCGGGGAGCTGTTTTTT. Residues: CASTYTRGTGELFF. J is TRBJ2-2 and V is TRBV5-4; D is unclear. Germline V gene sequence: CDR1 SGHNT, CDR2 YYREEE (reference sequence). The CDR3 loop spans 14 amino acids. The ends were cut back, 6 bases at V and 4 bases at J, with 13 bases in the middle.